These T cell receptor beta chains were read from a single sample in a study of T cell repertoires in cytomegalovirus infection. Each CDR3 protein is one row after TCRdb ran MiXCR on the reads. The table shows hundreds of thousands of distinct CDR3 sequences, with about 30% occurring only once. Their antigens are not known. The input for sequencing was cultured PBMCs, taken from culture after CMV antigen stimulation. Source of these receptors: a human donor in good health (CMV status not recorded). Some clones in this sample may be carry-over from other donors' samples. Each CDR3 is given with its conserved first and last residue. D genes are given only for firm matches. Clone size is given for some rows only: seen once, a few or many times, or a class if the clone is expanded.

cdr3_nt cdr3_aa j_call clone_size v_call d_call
TGTGCCAGTAGCCTGATAGGGACTGACTCCCTCGACGAGCAGTACTTC CASSLIGTDSLDEQYF TRBJ2-7 few TRBV19 NA
TGTGCCAGTAGTCCTCAGAGGGGCCCCAACTATGGCTACACCTTC CASSPQRGPNYGYTF TRBJ1-2 few TRBV19 NA
TGTGCCAGCAGCCTGCCCCCGGGAAGGTTTTCCTACGAGCAGTACTTC CASSLPPGRFSYEQYF TRBJ2-7 NA TRBV28 NA
TGTGCCAGCCAAATTCATGGGAGCTACGAGCAGTACTTC CASQIHGSYEQYF TRBJ2-7 NA TRBV6-5 NA
TGTGCCAGCAGTGAAGCGTGGGGACGGAACACTGAAGCTTTCTTT CASSEAWGRNTEAFF TRBJ1-1 few TRBV6-1 NA
TGTGCCAGCAGCCCTTTCAGGGGCCTCCGGGGCTACACCTTC CASSPFRGLRGYTF TRBJ1-2 NA TRBV7-8 NA
TGTGCCAGCTTTAGTGGGGCTGGAAACACCATATATTTT CASFSGAGNTIYF TRBJ1-3 few TRBV7-4 NA
TGTGCCAGCAGTCGTACCGCGACCGTGGGGGGCCATCAGCCCCAGCATTTT CASSRTATVGGHQPQHF TRBJ1-5 many TRBV7-2 NA
TGTGCCAGCAATTATGGCCGGGGGAGCCAAGAGACCCAGTACTTC CASNYGRGSQETQYF TRBJ2-5 NA TRBV27 NA
TGTGCCAGTAGTAAAGGACTGAGCAATCAGCCCCAGCATTTT CASSKGLSNQPQHF TRBJ1-5 NA TRBV19 NA
TGTGCCAGCAGCCTAAGGGAAAGGGTGGGTCGAGAGACCCAGTACTTC CASSLRERVGRETQYF TRBJ2-5 NA TRBV7-8 NA
TGTGCCAGCAGTTTGGTCCCGGCAGATACGCAGTATTTT CASSLVPADTQYF TRBJ2-3 few TRBV12-3/TRBV12-4 NA
TGTGCCAGCAGTTACTGGGGCAGATGGCAAGAAGCTTTCTTT CASSYWGRWQEAFF TRBJ1-1 NA TRBV6-6 NA
TGTGCCAGCAGTTTACGGGGGGCCGATAATTCACCCCTCCACTTT CASSLRGADNSPLHF TRBJ1-6 many TRBV12-3/TRBV12-4 NA
TGCAGCGTCAACCGAGGGACAGGCGACGAGCAGTACTTC CSVNRGTGDEQYF TRBJ2-7 few TRBV29-1 TRBD1
TGTGCCAGCAGTCCACGGCCGGCTGGGTCACAGCCCCAGCATTTT CASSPRPAGSQPQHF TRBJ1-5 once TRBV12-3/TRBV12-4 NA
TGTGCCAGCAGCCAAAGGGCCGCGGGACAGAGCTCTGGGGCCAACGTCCTGACTTTC CASSQRAAGQSSGANVLTF TRBJ2-6 NA TRBV3-1 NA
TGTGCCAGCAGTGAGCTGACAGGGTACACTGAAGCTTTCTTT CASSELTGYTEAFF TRBJ1-1 NA TRBV12-3/TRBV12-4 TRBD1
TGTGCCACTGATAGCGGGTTTCAGCCCCAGCATTTT CATDSGFQPQHF TRBJ1-5 NA TRBV2 NA
TGTGCCAGTAGTATAACCCAGACAGTTAACTATGGCTACACCTTC CASSITQTVNYGYTF TRBJ1-2 NA TRBV19 NA
TGTGCCAGCAAAGTCGGACAGGGCTACGAGCAGTACTTC CASKVGQGYEQYF TRBJ2-7 NA TRBV5-3 TRBD1
TGTGCCAGCACCAGTTTAGATACGCAGTATTTT CASTSLDTQYF TRBJ2-3 few TRBV27 NA
TGTGCCAGCAGCTTAGTTTCACCCCTCCACTTT CASSLVSPLHF TRBJ1-6 many TRBV7-2 NA
TGTGCCAGCAGCCCGACTAGCGGGAGTACCCATGAGCAGTTCTTC CASSPTSGSTHEQFF TRBJ2-1 NA TRBV7-9 TRBD2
TGCGCCAGCAGCTTGAGGGACACCCTAAGCTCCTATAATTCACCCCTCCACTTT CASSLRDTLSSYNSPLHF TRBJ1-6 NA TRBV5-1 NA
TGTGCCAGCAGACAAAACCCAAGGACAGGAGTTTACACAGATACGCAGTATTTT CASRQNPRTGVYTDTQYF TRBJ2-3 few TRBV7-4 TRBD1
TGTGCCAGCAGTCAGCGGGAGGCTGGGTACGAGCAGTACTTC CASSQREAGYEQYF TRBJ2-7 NA TRBV12-3/TRBV12-4 TRBD2
TGTGCCAGTAGTGCCACAGGGGATCTTCAGCCCCAGCATTTT CASSATGDLQPQHF TRBJ1-5 few TRBV19 TRBD1
TGCAGTGTACGCGGGAGATTTGGAAACATTCAGTACTTC CSVRGRFGNIQYF TRBJ2-4 NA TRBV20-1 TRBD2
TGTGCCAGCAGTTCACTCAGGGCGGAAGACCTGCCTGTGTACAATGAGCAGTTCTTC CASSSLRAEDLPVYNEQFF TRBJ2-1 many TRBV7-6 NA
TGTGCCAGCAGTCCACAGGGTAAGCGTCAGCCCCAGCATTTT CASSPQGKRQPQHF TRBJ1-5 few TRBV12-3/TRBV12-4 NA
TGTGCCATCAGTGAGGGACTAGCGGAGACCTACGAGCAGTACTTC CAISEGLAETYEQYF TRBJ2-7 few TRBV10-3 TRBD2
TGTGCCAGCAGCTGGGGGACAGCCACCGGGGAGCTGTTTTTT CASSWGTATGELFF TRBJ2-2 NA TRBV11-1 TRBD1
TGTGCCAGCAGCAAACGGGGACTACCACAAGAGACCCAGTACTTC CASSKRGLPQETQYF TRBJ2-5 NA TRBV6-2/TRBV6-3 TRBD2
TGTGCCAGCAGCTTAGAAGAATTGGAGTTCTTC CASSLEELEFF TRBJ2-1 NA TRBV7-9 NA
TGTGCCAGCAGTTTTCCGGACAGGGAGTACGATCAGCCCCAGCATTTT CASSFPDREYDQPQHF TRBJ1-5 NA TRBV27 TRBD1
TGCGCCAGCAGCCAAGATCCTAGCGGGGGGGTTAGGAATGAGCAGTTCTTC CASSQDPSGGVRNEQFF TRBJ2-1 NA TRBV4-1 TRBD2
TGTGCCAGCAGTGACGTAATGGTCCCGGGCATTCAGTACTTC CASSDVMVPGIQYF TRBJ2-4 NA TRBV6-5 NA
TGTGCCAGCATTTCTCCCCTATCCGACTACGAGCAGTACTTC CASISPLSDYEQYF TRBJ2-7 NA TRBV7-9 NA
TGTGCCAGCAGCCGGCTGAGGGAAAGCTCCTATAATTCACCCCTCCACTTT CASSRLRESSYNSPLHF TRBJ1-6 few TRBV7-6 NA
TGCAGTGCTAGAACCCACGTGTCAAGCAATCAGCCCCAGCATTTT CSARTHVSSNQPQHF TRBJ1-5 NA TRBV20-1 NA
TGTGCCAGCAGCCATCCGGGACAGGGGGTCGAGCAGTACTTC CASSHPGQGVEQYF TRBJ2-7 few TRBV7-6 TRBD1
TGCAGTGCTAGGAGCCCGGGACAGGGATATCCAGATACGCAGTATTTT CSARSPGQGYPDTQYF TRBJ2-3 NA TRBV20-1 TRBD1
TGCAGTGCTAGGGTATTTAAAGAGACCCAGTACTTC CSARVFKETQYF TRBJ2-5 NA TRBV20-1 NA
NA CASSLVGAGSMDF TRBJ2-7 few TRBV7-2 NA
TGTGCCAGCAGCCCCGCGGGAGGAAGGTCCTACGAGCAGTACTTC CASSPAGGRSYEQYF TRBJ2-7 NA TRBV6-6 TRBD2
TGTGCCAGCAGCCCCGGGAGGGGGAGAGATACGCAGTATTTT CASSPGRGRDTQYF TRBJ2-3 NA TRBV12-3/TRBV12-4 TRBD2
TGTGCCAGTAGTCCCCCCCAGGGAGGTCATGAAAAACTGTTTTTT CASSPPQGGHEKLFF TRBJ1-4 NA TRBV19 NA
TGTGCCAGCAGCTCCCAAAGCGGGGGAACCTACGAGCAGTACTTC CASSSQSGGTYEQYF TRBJ2-7 NA TRBV7-6 TRBD2
TGTGCCACCAGTGATCCTGACAGGGGGCTATCAGATACGCAGTATTTT CATSDPDRGLSDTQYF TRBJ2-3 once TRBV24-1 TRBD1
TGTGCCAGTAGCGAACTAGCGGGAGATAGGAATGAGCAGTTCTTC CASSELAGDRNEQFF TRBJ2-1 few TRBV19 TRBD2
TGTGCCAGCAGCGAACGGACCCGGACTGAAGCTTTCTTT CASSERTRTEAFF TRBJ1-1 NA TRBV7-2 NA
TGTGCCACCAGCAGAGACACAGGGTGGGGCACTGAAGCTTTCTTT CATSRDTGWGTEAFF TRBJ1-1 NA TRBV15 NA
TGCAGTGCTAGAGATAATCCGGTGACAGCAAGCTCCTACGAGCAGTACTTC CSARDNPVTASSYEQYF TRBJ2-7 NA TRBV20-1 NA
TGTGCCAGCAGCCAAGGAAGAGGACCGTTGGGACCGAAGGGCACTGAAGCTTTCTTT CASSQGRGPLGPKGTEAFF TRBJ1-1 NA TRBV4-2 NA
TGTGCCAGCAGTTACGGGGGGATCTACGGTGGCTACACCTTC CASSYGGIYGGYTF TRBJ1-2 NA TRBV6-5 NA
TGTGCCAGCCAAGCCCTTAACTCAGATACGCAGTATTTT CASQALNSDTQYF TRBJ2-3 NA TRBV6-1 NA
TGTGCCAGCAGTTTCCGTGGACTAGCGGGGACCACAGATACGCAGTATTTT CASSFRGLAGTTDTQYF TRBJ2-3 NA TRBV12-3/TRBV12-4 TRBD2
TGCGCCAGCAGCCAGTACCCTCCTCCCTCGCTAGGCGGGACCGGGGAGCTGTTTTTT CASSQYPPPSLGGTGELFF TRBJ2-2 NA TRBV4-1 NA
TGTGCCAGCAGCCCAGCGACCCGCAATGAGCAGTTCTTC CASSPATRNEQFF TRBJ2-1 few TRBV7-9 NA